This is a list of T cell receptor beta chains from one sample in a study of blood T cell repertoires in COVID-19. The assay was immunoSEQ multiplex PCR, and TCRdb's table has in-frame clones only and misses some. This sample has fewer than 350,000 clones, with roughly 85% found just once. Sequenced material: PBMCs or T cells enriched from blood (not recorded which). The receptors were gathered from a woman aged 45-59 years who had recovered from COVID-19. Both conserved end residues are part of each CDR3. The D gene is left open where the match is weak. Size tells how often a clone was seen (once, few, many) or the class of an expanded clone, and some rows leave it out.

CDR3 protein	CDR3 DNA	J gene	D gene	V gene	clone size
CASSLRAPRRSFSQSYEQYF	TGTGCCAGCAGCTTAAGAGCCCCACGGCGGTCGTTTTCCCAATCCTACGAGCAGTACTTC	TRBJ2-7	NA	TRBV7-6	NA
CASSLKQGAHGYTF	TGTGCCAGCAGCTTAAAACAGGGGGCGCATGGCTACACCTTC	TRBJ1-2	TRBD1	TRBV7-2	few
CASSSGTNAYEQYF	TGTGCCAGCAGCTCTGGGACTAACGCCTACGAGCAGTACTTC	TRBJ2-7	TRBD2	TRBV11-2	NA
CSFKDRANTEAFF	TGCAGCTTCAAGGACAGGGCGAACACTGAAGCTTTCTTT	TRBJ1-1	TRBD1	TRBV29-1	NA
CASSVGAGASTDTQYF	TGTGCCAGCTCCGTCGGGGCAGGGGCCAGCACAGATACGCAGTATTTT	TRBJ2-3	NA	TRBV18	NA
CASSPRSEADEQFF	TGTGCCAGCTCACCTCGAAGTGAGGCCGATGAGCAGTTCTTC	TRBJ2-1	NA	TRBV18	NA
CSVEGAGGWITEAFF	TGCAGCGTTGAGGGGGCAGGGGGCTGGATCACTGAAGCTTTCTTT	TRBJ1-1	TRBD1	TRBV29-1	NA
CAWDGQYSGNTIYF	TGTGCCTGGGATGGACAGTACTCTGGAAACACCATATATTTT	TRBJ1-3	NA	TRBV30	NA
CASSPNRPRGQGFHEQYF	TGTGCCAGCTCACCAAATAGGCCTCGGGGACAGGGCTTCCACGAGCAGTACTTC	TRBJ2-7	TRBD1	TRBV18	NA
CASSESKGDAGTQYF	TGCGCCAGCAGTGAGTCAAAGGGGGACGCAGGGACCCAGTACTTC	TRBJ2-5	NA	TRBV10-1	NA
CASSLARPGNTYGYTF	TGTGCCAGCAGCTTAGCCCGGCCGGGTAATACGTATGGCTACACCTTC	TRBJ1-2	NA	TRBV7-2	NA
CASSLHPGQGGNSPLHF	TGCGCCAGCAGCTTGCACCCGGGACAGGGGGGTAATTCACCCCTCCACTTT	TRBJ1-6	TRBD1	TRBV5-1	few
CASSLGGTQHF	TGTGCCAGCAGTTTGGGAGGGACCCAGCATTTT	TRBJ1-5	NA	TRBV12-3/TRBV12-4	once
CASSSLAGVNTEAFF	TGCGCCAGCAGCTCCCTTGCAGGGGTGAACACTGAAGCTTTCTTT	TRBJ1-1	NA	TRBV5-1	NA
CASSIGDRRSGELFF	TGTGCCAGTAGTATAGGGGACAGGCGTTCCGGGGAGCTGTTTTTT	TRBJ2-2	TRBD1	TRBV19	NA
CASSLGGPRYGYTF	TGTGCCAGCAGCTTAGGGGGCCCTCGCTATGGCTACACCTTC	TRBJ1-2	NA	TRBV7-2	NA
CASSPEGGRVAKNIQYF	TGTGCCAGCAGCCCGGAGGGGGGGCGGGTAGCCAAAAACATTCAGTACTTC	TRBJ2-4	NA	TRBV5-5	NA
CASNHRDRDNIQYF	TGCGCCAGCAACCACCGGGACAGGGACAACATTCAGTACTTC	TRBJ2-4	TRBD1	TRBV4-1	NA
CASSYSVAGEPTDTQYF	TGTGCCAGCAGTTATTCCGTAGCGGGAGAACCCACAGATACGCAGTATTTT	TRBJ2-3	TRBD2	TRBV6-2/TRBV6-3	once
CATRPGGNQPQHF	TGCGCCACTCGTCCGGGAGGTAATCAGCCCCAGCATTTT	TRBJ1-5	NA	TRBV23-1	NA
CASSKGDRSGSNQPQHF	TGTGCCAGCAGCAAAGGGGACAGGAGCGGGAGCAATCAGCCCCAGCATTTT	TRBJ1-5	NA	TRBV21-1	NA
CASSHLGVGAEDEQYF	TGTGCCAGCAGCCACCTAGGGGTAGGGGCAGAGGACGAGCAGTACTTC	TRBJ2-7	NA	TRBV3-1/TRBV3-2	NA
CASRTGEGEKLFF	TGCGCCAGCAGGACAGGGGAGGGCGAAAAACTGTTTTTT	TRBJ1-4	TRBD1	TRBV10-2	NA
CASSLQGSNQPQHF	TGCGCCAGCAGCTTACAGGGCAGCAATCAGCCCCAGCATTTT	TRBJ1-5	NA	TRBV10-2	NA
CASSLVGLIDQPQHF	TGTGCCAGCAGTTTGGTGGGACTGATAGATCAGCCCCAGCATTTT	TRBJ1-5	NA	TRBV28	NA
CASSLSRQGTNYGYTF	TGTGCCAGCAGTTTATCAAGACAGGGAACTAACTATGGCTACACCTTC	TRBJ1-2	TRBD1	TRBV27	NA
CASSLDRVQPQHF	TGTGCCAGCAGTTTAGACAGGGTCCAGCCCCAGCATTTT	TRBJ1-5	NA	TRBV12-3/TRBV12-4	once
CASSVAEQFF	TGTGCCAGCTCCGTGGCCGAGCAGTTCTTC	TRBJ2-1	NA	TRBV7-9	NA
CSGEDIGETQYF	TGCAGCGGGGAGGATATTGGGGAGACCCAGTACTTC	TRBJ2-5	NA	TRBV29-1	NA
CAWSDLGTGDGYTF	TGTGCCTGGAGCGACCTGGGGACAGGGGACGGCTACACCTTC	TRBJ1-2	TRBD1	TRBV30	few
CASSQEIVLAGVGGELFF	TGTGCCAGCAGCCAAGAAATTGTACTAGCGGGAGTTGGTGGGGAGCTGTTTTTT	TRBJ2-2	TRBD2	TRBV14	NA
CASSPLGQISIEQYF	TGTGCCAGCAGCCCACTTGGACAGATTTCCATCGAGCAGTACTTC	TRBJ2-7	NA	TRBV11-2	NA
CASRDAGSHNEQFF	TGTGCCAGTAGAGACGCGGGCAGTCACAATGAGCAGTTCTTC	TRBJ2-1	NA	TRBV19	NA
CATSPTVGQAGNTIYF	TGTGCCACCAGCCCAACGGTAGGACAGGCGGGAAACACCATATATTTT	TRBJ1-3	TRBD1	TRBV15	NA
CASSTGHSASGANVLTF	TGTGCCAGCAGTACTGGACATAGTGCCTCTGGGGCCAACGTCCTGACTTTC	TRBJ2-6	NA	TRBV11-2	few
CASSSIVRLRTSDFEQYF	TGTGCCAGCAGCTCGATAGTGCGGCTGAGGACTAGCGACTTCGAGCAGTACTTC	TRBJ2-7	TRBD2	TRBV11-2	NA
CASSKIWRGGGHRNSPLHF	TGTGCCAGCAGCAAAATATGGAGGGGTGGTGGACACAGGAATTCACCCCTCCACTTT	TRBJ1-6	NA	TRBV21-1	NA
CASRVGQNNQPQHF	TGTGCCAGCAGAGTGGGACAAAACAATCAGCCCCAGCATTTT	TRBJ1-5	NA	TRBV6-5	NA
CASSLGDRGSTGNTIYF	TGTGCCAGCAGCTTGGGGGACAGGGGATCGACTGGAAACACCATATATTTT	TRBJ1-3	TRBD1	TRBV7-6	NA
CASSRSSYEQYF	TGTGCCAGCAGCCGTAGCTCCTACGAGCAGTACTTC	TRBJ2-7	NA	TRBV14	NA
CASNPGMAYNEQFF	TGTGCCAGTAACCCGGGGATGGCCTACAATGAGCAGTTCTTC	TRBJ2-1	NA	TRBV19	NA
CASSLGAGAAYGYTF	TGTGCCAGCAGCTTAGGTGCAGGGGCAGCCTATGGCTACACCTTC	TRBJ1-2	NA	TRBV7-9	NA
CASSEGRRGNTIYF	TGTGCCAGCAGTGAAGGGCGGCGGGGAAACACCATATATTTT	TRBJ1-3	NA	TRBV6-1	NA
CASSPAGGKRDTDTQYF	TGTGCCAGCAGCCCTGCGGGGGGGAAGCGGGACACAGATACGCAGTATTTT	TRBJ2-3	TRBD2	TRBV3-1/TRBV3-2	few
CASSYMRAGNTIYF	TGTGCCAGCAGTTATATGCGGGCTGGAAACACCATATATTTT	TRBJ1-3	NA	TRBV28	few
CASSFDRSSYNSPLHF	TGTGCCAGCAGTTTTGACCGGAGCTCCTATAATTCACCCCTCCACTTT	TRBJ1-6	NA	TRBV27	NA
CASSIGQGNTIYF	TGTGCCAGTAGTATCGGACAAGGAAACACCATATATTTT	TRBJ1-3	NA	TRBV19	NA
CASSPERRDTEYEQYF	TGTGCCAGCAGTCCCGAGCGTCGAGATACGGAGTACGAGCAGTACTTC	TRBJ2-7	NA	TRBV27	NA
CASSPPSGRRREQFF	TGTGCCAGCTCACCCCCCAGCGGGAGGCGAAGGGAGCAGTTCTTC	TRBJ2-1	TRBD2	TRBV18	NA
CASRYQTGNTEAFF	TGTGCCAGCAGGTACCAAACAGGGAACACTGAAGCTTTCTTT	TRBJ1-1	NA	TRBV7-2	NA
CASSPGGGNQPQHF	TGTGCCAGCAGCCCAGGAGGAGGGAATCAGCCCCAGCATTTT	TRBJ1-5	NA	TRBV6-5	NA
CASSSQGYSPLHF	TGTGCCAGCAGTTCACAGGGGTATTCACCCCTCCACTTT	TRBJ1-6	TRBD1	TRBV28	few
CASSVRRGDYGYTF	TGTGCCAGCAGTGTCCGCAGGGGCGACTATGGCTACACCTTC	TRBJ1-2	NA	TRBV2	NA
CAWGGGPPKPLHF	TGTGCCTGGGGCGGGGGGCCCCCTAAACCCCTCCACTTT	TRBJ1-6	NA	TRBV30	NA
CASSRQGETGELFF	TGCGCCAGCAGCCGACAGGGGGAAACCGGGGAGCTGTTTTTT	TRBJ2-2	TRBD1	TRBV5-1	NA
CASSLEVLRGYEQYF	TGTGCCAGCAGCTTAGAGGTCCTCCGGGGCTACGAGCAGTACTTC	TRBJ2-7	NA	TRBV7-2	NA
CASRLQGASYNEQFF	TGCGCCAGCAGGCTCCAGGGGGCTTCCTACAATGAGCAGTTCTTC	TRBJ2-1	TRBD1	TRBV5-1	few
CSVVGGGVGETQYF	TGCAGCGTTGTAGGTGGGGGGGTCGGCGAGACCCAGTACTTC	TRBJ2-5	TRBD2	TRBV29-1	NA
CASSTGLAYGYTF	TGTGCCAGTAGTACGGGGTTAGCATATGGCTACACCTTC	TRBJ1-2	NA	TRBV19	once
CASSSTGRNSPLHF	TGTGCCAGCAGTTCCACAGGGCGAAATTCACCCCTCCACTTT	TRBJ1-6	NA	TRBV6-5	NA